This T cell receptor beta chain was recorded in a study of cytomegalovirus exposure and HLA in healthy donors. As for the study in general: Across around 400 genotyped donors, approximately 80% landed in the Caucasian-associated ancestry cluster.

V trimming: 7 bases; J trimming: 4 bases; junction bases outside the gene matches: 12. The germline V gene encodes CDR1 LNHDA and CDR2 SQIVND (reference sequence). This CDR3 has 15 residues. Of note for this clone: Its antigen is currently unknown.

Study-level findings and limits: Later analysis showed most CMV-associated TCR beta chains appearing HLA-restricted.

The study ran its PCR with 60 Vbeta and 13 Jbeta primers. Profiling relied on immunoSEQ multiplex PCR, and the TCRdb table lists in-frame clones only, not all of them. The sample includes 200,000 or so clones, 80% of them seen just once. The clonotype originates from a man aged 35 to 55 in good health and CMV-seropositive. J is TRBJ1-2 and V is TRBV19; 7 bases match TRBD1. Sequencing used PBMCs. CDR3 in amino acids: CASNSGQVGIYGYTF. The DNA of the CDR3 is TGTGCCAGTAATTCAGGACAGGTGGGGATCTATGGCTACACCTTC.